The TCR beta chain described here comes from a study of shared clonotypes between healthy human individuals. Broader study findings: Donor clonotype sharing was expected to depend on sequencing depth.

The repertoire was sequenced with immunoSEQ multiplex PCR; TCRdb's copy has only in-frame clones and lacks some. The sample holds around 580,000 clones, 98% seen once. Positively selected for CCR7, the CD45RO-negative cells used as naive CD8 cells excluded terminally differentiated effector memory CD45RA+ cells. Recent acute infections and vaccinations were absent in the healthy HIV-negative adult donors. Adult Caucasians living in Nashville, Tennessee made up all of the donors. Germline V gene lookup returns CDR1 MNHEY and CDR2 SMNVEV (reference sequence). Germline trimming cut 4 bases from V and 4 bases from J; bases unmatched to any gene: 9. The CDR3 totals 16 residues. Comment on this clone: What it recognizes is unknown.

The source material was naive CD8+ T cells sorted from blood. This clonotype was sampled from a man younger than 45 in good health. This chain joins TRBV27 and TRBJ2-2, with 7 bases matching TRBD1. CDR3 amino acids: CASSSWMTGTTGELFF. CDR3 DNA sequence: TGTGCCAGCAGTTCCTGGATGACAGGGACCACCGGGGAGCTGTTTTTT.